A selection of T cell receptor beta chains follows, all from one sample in a study of OX40 agonist ivuxolimab in advanced cancers. Profiled with immunoSEQ multiplex PCR; TCRdb holds only in-frame clones, not every one. The sample has about 30,000 clones; more than 70% are singletons. Source: CD4+ or CD8+ T cells sorted from blood, taken in a trial of the OX40 agonist ivuxolimab. The receptors stem from an adult with an advanced solid tumor such as melanoma, head and neck, liver or kidney cancer. Both conserved end residues are part of each CDR3. Each record gives: J gene, V gene, D gene, clone size, CDR3 DNA, CDR3 protein. A D gene is named only where the DNA matches it firmly. Expanded clones are given a class, and other clones once, few, many or no size at all.

TRBJ2-7 TRBV7-9 . . TGTGCCAGCAGCGGAGGTCCCCTCACCTACGAGCAGTACTTC CASSGGPLTYEQYF
TRBJ1-2 TRBV2 TRBD1 medium-sized TGTGCCAGCAGAGCCCAAGGGGGCTCGGGAGGCTACACCTTC CASRAQGGSGGYTF
TRBJ2-5 TRBV5-1 . . TGCGCCAGCAGCTCAGGATTTAACCAAGAGACCCAGTACTTC CASSSGFNQETQYF
TRBJ2-3 TRBV4-2 . . TGTGCCAGCAGCCAAGACTATGCCGCTACCACGAAAGCAGATACGCAGTATTTT CASSQDYAATTKADTQYF
TRBJ2-6 TRBV19 TRBD1 . TGTGCCAGCGCTCGCGGTTGGGACAGAATTAGTTCTGGGGCCAACGTCCTGACTTTC CASARGWDRISSGANVLTF
TRBJ1-2 TRBV5-4 . . TGTGCCAGCAGCTATCCTTCACAGGACTATGGCTACACCTTC CASSYPSQDYGYTF
TRBJ2-3 TRBV11-2 . . TGTGCCAGCAGCTTAGATGCGGGACAGAGCACAGATACGCAGTATTTT CASSLDAGQSTDTQYF
TRBJ2-1 TRBV6-1 . . TGTGCCAGCACGGCCAGAGGAAGCTCCTACAATGAGCAGTTCTTC CASTARGSSYNEQFF
TRBJ2-5 TRBV4-1 TRBD1 few TGCGCCAGCAAACTCCGGGACAGGGTGGGAGAGACCCAGTACTTC CASKLRDRVGETQYF
TRBJ1-2 TRBV7-9 . . TGTGCCAGCAGCTTAGAGACGCGAGTACAAGGCTACACCTTC CASSLETRVQGYTF
TRBJ2-7 TRBV5-4 TRBD1 . TGTGCCAGCAGCTTGGGCCAGGGGGCTTACGAGCAGTACTTC CASSLGQGAYEQYF
TRBJ2-4 TRBV19 . . TGTGCCAGTACCCCACAGGGTTCTCGAGCCAAAAACATTCAGTACTTC CASTPQGSRAKNIQYF
TRBJ1-1 TRBV21-1 . . TGTGCCAGCAGCAAAGCGCAAGTTGAAGCTTTCTTT CASSKAQVEAFF
TRBJ1-4 TRBV30 . . TGTGCCTGGAGTCTGACAGCGGGGAAGATTTCCGAACTGTTTTTT CAWSLTAGKISELFF
TRBJ2-5 TRBV5-1 . . TGCGCCAGCAGCTTGGAATGGGGATCGGAGACCCAGTACTTC CASSLEWGSETQYF
TRBJ2-5 TRBV5-1 . . TGCGCCAGCAGCTTGCCCCAGGGGCCCCAAGAGACCCAGTACTTC CASSLPQGPQETQYF
TRBJ1-2 TRBV29-1 TRBD1 once TGCAGCGTTGGACAGGGTAAGGATGGCTACACCTTC CSVGQGKDGYTF
TRBJ1-2 TRBV30 TRBD1 . TGTGCCTGGAGTGTACAGACAGGGAGATTTTATGGCTACACCTTC CAWSVQTGRFYGYTF
TRBJ2-1 TRBV19 . . TGTGCCACCGGGGATCGCCCCCACAATGAGCAGTTCTTC CATGDRPHNEQFF
TRBJ2-5 TRBV19 TRBD1 . TGTGCCAGTAGTTCCTCCAGACAGGGCTTTAGGGAGACCCAGTACTTC CASSSSRQGFRETQYF
TRBJ1-2 TRBV23-1 . . TGCGCCAGCAGTCCGGTTTACCATGGCTACACCTTC CASSPVYHGYTF
TRBJ2-7 TRBV7-2 . . TGTGCCAGCAGCCCTTTCCGGGGCCCCTACGAGCAGTACTTC CASSPFRGPYEQYF
TRBJ2-4 TRBV10-3 TRBD2 . TGTGCCATCAGTCAGAGCGGGGTGAGGGGAAACATTCAGTACTTC CAISQSGVRGNIQYF
TRBJ1-1 TRBV18 . once TGTGCCAGCTCGCCCTACGGAGGGGAGATCACTGAAGCTTTCTTT CASSPYGGEITEAFF
TRBJ1-6 TRBV12-1 . . TGTGCCAGCAGTTCTCTCGAGTTCAGGGGCCGCGCCTATAATTCACCCCTCCACTTT CASSSLEFRGRAYNSPLHF
TRBJ2-7 TRBV6-1 . few TGTGCCAGCAGTGAAACGGCCAGGGGAATATACGAGCAGTACTTC CASSETARGIYEQYF
TRBJ2-7 TRBV30 . . TGTGCCTGGAGTGCTCCCCCGAGGCTGGTGATGACCTACGAGCAGTACTTC CAWSAPPRLVMTYEQYF
TRBJ2-3 TRBV6-5 . . TGTGCCAGCAGTGGGGAGCTCGTTACGCAGTATTTT CASSGELVTQYF
TRBJ2-3 TRBV6-5 . . TGTGCCAGCAGTTACTCGCCCGGAACAGATACGCAGTATTTT CASSYSPGTDTQYF
TRBJ2-1 TRBV6-4 TRBD2 . TGTGCCAGCAGTGGCGTAGCGGGGGGGCAGGTTGAGCAGTTCTTC CASSGVAGGQVEQFF
TRBJ2-7 TRBV7-2 . . TGTGCCAGCAGCTTAGGTGGCGGAACTTCCTACGAGCAGTACTTC CASSLGGGTSYEQYF
TRBJ1-3 TRBV18 . . TGTGCCAGCTCATCGACAAACTCTGGAAACACCATATATTTT CASSSTNSGNTIYF
TRBJ2-7 TRBV29-1 TRBD1 . TGCAGCGCGCTTACCGGGACAGGGGGCGGGTACGAGCAGTACTTC CSALTGTGGGYEQYF
TRBJ1-2 TRBV6-1 . . TGTGCCAGCAGCGAGGGGCGGGGCTGGGGCTACACCTTC CASSEGRGWGYTF
TRBJ1-2 TRBV10-3 . . TGTGCCATCCAGGGCACTAACTATGGCTACACCTTC CAIQGTNYGYTF
TRBJ1-5 TRBV6-1 . . TGTGCCAGTCGACAGAGCAATCAGCCCCAGCATTTT CASRQSNQPQHF
TRBJ2-1 TRBV19 . . TGTGCCAGTAGTATCCGGGTCGAGGGGGACAATGAGCAGTTCTTC CASSIRVEGDNEQFF
TRBJ2-5 TRBV11-2 . . TGTGCCAGCAGCTTAGACAGGGGAGTAGAGACCCAGTACTTC CASSLDRGVETQYF
TRBJ1-5 TRBV7-9 . few TGTGCCAGCAACGGGCGAAGGCGGGGCTATAGCAATCAGCCCCAGCATTTT CASNGRRRGYSNQPQHF
TRBJ1-2 TRBV6-5 . . TGTGCCAGCAGAGGCCAGGTCCTTAATGGCTACACCTTC CASRGQVLNGYTF
TRBJ1-1 TRBV5-4 . . TGTGCCAGCAGCTTGGCTGGTGGCGCTGAAGCTTTCTTT CASSLAGGAEAFF
TRBJ2-1 TRBV29-1 . once TGCAGCGTTGGTAAGGCATACAATGAGCAGTTCTTC CSVGKAYNEQFF
TRBJ1-2 TRBV30 TRBD1 . TGTGCCTGGGGGACAGGGGGCGGCTACACCTTC CAWGTGGGYTF
TRBJ2-2 TRBV30 . once TGTGCCTCTGGAAGGGGTTCTTTCACCGGGGAGCTGTTTTTT CASGRGSFTGELFF
TRBJ2-5 TRBV2 . . TGTGCCAGCAAAGGCCGGGCCGAACAAGAGACCCAGTACTTC CASKGRAEQETQYF
TRBJ1-1 TRBV4-2 . . TGTGCCAGCAGCCGGGGGGGGAACACTGAAGCTTTCTTT CASSRGGNTEAFF
TRBJ1-3 TRBV5-1 TRBD1 once TGCGCCAGCAGCTTGACAGGGGGCTTTGGAAACACCATATATTTT CASSLTGGFGNTIYF
TRBJ2-5 TRBV2 . once TGTGCCAGCAGTGAAGGTCTCAGCCATGAGACCCAGTACTTC CASSEGLSHETQYF
TRBJ2-6 TRBV5-1 . few TGCGCCAGCAGCTTGCCCAGGGATGGGGCCAACGTCCTGACTTTC CASSLPRDGANVLTF
TRBJ1-5 TRBV19 . . TGTGCCGGAGGGGCGAATCAGCCCCAGCATTTT CAGGANQPQHF
TRBJ2-1 TRBV2 TRBD1 . TGTGCCAGCAGTCCTCCGCCCGGGACAGGGGGCATGGGTGAGCAGTTCTTC CASSPPPGTGGMGEQFF
TRBJ1-6 TRBV6-5 . . TGTGCCAGCAGTTACTCTTCGGTGGGTTGGTCACCCCTCCACTTT CASSYSSVGWSPLHF
TRBJ2-5 TRBV7-2 . . TGTGCCAGCAGCCCCCGGGGGGCCCGGGAGACCCAGTACTTC CASSPRGARETQYF